This TCR beta chain derives from a study of T cell responses to AZD1222 COVID-19 vaccine. Overall study context: The study pooled second doses at about 4 or about 12 weeks.

Sequenced by immunoSEQ multiplex PCR; TCRdb stores in-frame clones only, minus some. Seen here are under 200,000 clones, roughly nine tenths observed once, and the top ten hold over 1.5%. CDR1 and CDR2 from the germline V gene are SGDLS and YYNGEE. The J segment lost 3 bases and the V segment lost 5 bases, leaving 14 bases of the junction unmatched. The CDR3 consists of 17 residues. The material sequenced was peripheral blood, taken on day 0 of AZD1222 vaccination. The receptor comes from an adult in good health. This rearrangement joins TRBV9 to TRBJ1-3; 7 bases are a match to TRBD1. In nucleotides, the CDR3 is TGTGCCAGCAGTGTGCCCAGGGAGGGGGCTGGTGGAAACACCATATATTTT. Its translation is CASSVPREGAGGNTIYF.